This TCR beta chain appears in the sequencing data of a study of cytomegalovirus exposure and HLA in healthy donors. PCR employed 60 Vbeta and 13 Jbeta primers. The table came from immunoSEQ multiplex PCR; TCRdb's copy has only in-frame clones and leaves some out. The repertoire consists of under 300,000 clones, with 80% to 90% occurring once and the leading ten covering roughly 2%. V was shortened by 5 bases and J by 5 bases, with 21 bases between the two germline ends. This CDR3 is 16 amino acids long. The germline gives CDR1 GTSNPN, CDR2 SVGIG (reference sequence). The receptor was derived from a woman aged 40 to 50 in good health and CMV-seropositive. The chain carries TRBV30 and TRBJ2-2; D possibly corresponds to TRBD1 (6 bases). Material for sequencing was PBMCs. The CDR3: CAWHLRAGAGTGELFF. For the CDR3, the DNA is TGTGCCTGGCACTTACGGGCAGGGGCTGGTACCGGGGAGCTGTTTTTT.